This T cell receptor (beta chain) is from a study of siplizumab effects on memory and regulatory T cells. Whole-study findings and limits: In controls, approximately 28% of mappable alloreactive CD4+ clones were Treg-derived on average, versus 68.8% with siplizumab. An assignable phenotype, naive or memory, was missing from roughly 86-96% of proliferating CD4+ or CD8+ clones.

Comments on this clone: The target antigen is unknown.

The germline V gene has CDR1 SGHNT and CDR2 YENEEA. The CDR3 runs to 15 residues. V shed 5 bases, J shed 1 base, and the junction held 3 bases outside the gene matches. Assays covered 10^5 or so TCR templates per sample. TCRdb's table, derived via immunoSEQ multiplex PCR, lists solely in-frame clones and lacks some. The sample lists about 87,000 clones; about 90% were seen once. This TCR was recovered from a human donor in good health. Sequencing input: CD4+ T cells sorted from blood. J is TRBJ2-3 and V is TRBV11-3; TRBD2 agrees at 10 bases. The CDR3 loop is CASSPLAGGTDTQYF. The CDR3 DNA reads TGTGCCAGCAGCCCCCTAGCGGGAGGCACAGATACGCAGTATTTT.